Listed here are 21 T cell receptor beta chains from one sample, sequenced in a study of siplizumab effects on memory and regulatory T cells. TCRdb's table, derived via immunoSEQ multiplex PCR, lists solely in-frame clones and lacks some. The table shows 95,000 to 100,000 clones, with around 90% occurring only once. The sample taken for sequencing was non-Treg CD4+ T cells sorted from blood. Receptors were obtained from a human donor in good health.

CDR3 nucleotide sequence: TGTGCCAGTAGTGCCACTAGCGGGAAGGGCACAGATACGCAGTATTTT. It is translated as CASSATSGKGTDTQYF. The V and J genes are TRBV19 and TRBJ2-3; 10 bases match TRBD2. Germline V gene sequence: CDR1 LNHDA, CDR2 SQIVND (reference sequence). V gave up 5 bases and J gave up 1 base; unmatched junction bases: 6. This CDR3 has 16 amino acids.

The chain uses TRBV19 and TRBJ1-1; D is possibly TRBD1 (5 bases). Per germline, CDR1 LNHDA and CDR2 SQIVND (reference sequence). V dropped 3 bases and J dropped 6 bases, with 20 bases sitting between them. This CDR3 is 16 amino acids long. The CDR3 DNA sequence: TGTGCCAGTAGTATGGGATTCCGAGGGGTAAGGCCTGAAGCTTTCTTT. It translates to CASSMGFRGVRPEAFF.

The chain links TRBV5-1 to TRBJ2-1, with 8 positions matching TRBD1. The CDR3 runs 16 residues. Germline assignment: CDR1 SGHRS and CDR2 YFSETQ. Trimming at V came to 4 bases and at J to 1 base, leaving 7 bases not matched to a gene. CDR3 protein: CASSAPTGVSYNEQFF. The CDR3 DNA sequence: TGCGCCAGCAGCGCCCCGACAGGGGTATCCTACAATGAGCAGTTCTTC.

V usage is TRBV5-1 and J usage is TRBJ2-7, with D possibly matching TRBD2 (5 bases). Germline assignment: CDR1 SGHRS and CDR2 YFSETQ. V was clipped by 4 bases and J by 0 bases, with 11 bases between them. The length of the CDR3 is 14 residues. CDR3 bases: TGCGCCAGCAGCCGGGCCGGGGACTCCTACGAGCAGTACTTC. It encodes CASSRAGDSYEQYF.

The CDR3 protein is CASSVTGTGPGGYTF. The CDR3 coding sequence is TGTGCCAGCAGCGTAACCGGGACAGGGCCGGGAGGCTACACCTTC. The gene calls are TRBV9 and TRBJ1-2; 9 nucleotides line up with TRBD1. The CDR3 length is 15 residues. With 1 base clipped from V and 8 bases from J, the junction kept 9 bases outside the gene matches. CDR1 and CDR2 (germline): SGDLS, YYNGEE.

The V call is TRBV2, the J call TRBJ1-5; D remains unclear. Per the germline V gene, CDR1 is SNHLY and CDR2 is FYNNEI. V lost 3 bases to trimming and J lost 7 bases, with 10 bases between them. The CDR3 totals 13 residues. CDR3 sequence reads: CASSDSSGQPQHF. The DNA of the CDR3 is TGTGCCAGCAGTGACAGTAGTGGACAGCCCCAGCATTTT.

The chain has TRBV6-5 and TRBJ2-7; D unresolved. Looked up from germline, CDR1 is MNHEY and CDR2 is SVGAGI. The CDR3 has 14 residues. V was cut by 0 bases and J by 0 bases, with 6 bases left in between. CDR3 protein: CASSYSHNSYEQYF. The CDR3, as DNA: TGTGCCAGCAGTTACTCGCACAACTCCTACGAGCAGTACTTC.

V is TRBV4-1 and J is TRBJ2-1, with D possibly matching TRBD2 (5 bases). The CDR3 is 15 amino acids. The germline V gene encodes CDR1 MGHRA and CDR2 YSYEKL. V was trimmed by 1 base and J by 6 bases, leaving 13 bases between them. The CDR3 sequence: CASSQGAVLVNEQFF. CDR3 in DNA: TGCGCCAGCAGCCAAGGAGCGGTATTGGTCAATGAGCAGTTCTTC.

The J gene is TRBJ2-1, the V gene TRBV5-4; unclear D gene. CDR3 length: 11 residues. V gave up 2 bases and J gave up 10 bases, with 7 bases separating them. Germline V gene lookup returns CDR1 SGHNT and CDR2 YYREEE (reference sequence). The CDR3: CASSFAREQFF. CDR3 coding DNA: TGTGCCAGCAGCTTTGCCAGGGAGCAGTTCTTC. The complete variable domain, with remaining parts taken from reference TRBV5-4 and TRBJ2-1, reads ETGVTQSPTHLIKTRGQQVTLRCSSQSGHNTVSWYQQALGQGPQFIFQYYREEENGRGNFPPRFSGLQFPNYSSELNVNALELDDSALYLCASSFAREQFFGPGTRLTVL.

The chain couples TRBV7-2 to TRBJ2-7; D might be TRBD1 or TRBD2, each matching 5 bases. The CDR3 is made up of 14 amino acids. Germline-derived CDR1 and CDR2 are SGHTA and FQGNSA. V lost 5 bases and J lost 5, with 16 bases in between. In DNA form, the CDR3 reads TGTGCCAGCAGCGAGGGACGGATTGGCAACGAGCAGTACTTC. Its protein product is CASSEGRIGNEQYF.

The chain uses TRBV5-1 and TRBJ2-3; possibly TRBD1 for D (5 bases). The CDR3 is 13 amino acids. Germline CDR1 reads SGHRS; CDR2 reads YFSETQ. Trimming removed 7 bases at V and 5 bases at J, with 14 bases between. CDR3 protein: CASGPLQGDTQYF. CDR3 coding DNA: TGCGCCAGCGGACCTCTGCAGGGAGATACGCAGTATTTT.

This rearrangement joins TRBV6-4 to TRBJ2-3; D uncertain. The CDR3 consists of 14 residues. Germline loops: CDR1 MRHNA, CDR2 SNTAGT. Trimming shortened V by 7 bases and J by 3 bases, and 14 bases separated the two germline ends. The CDR3 here is CASKPAAGTDTQYF. The DNA of the CDR3 is TGTGCCAGCAAACCGGCCGCTGGGACAGATACGCAGTATTTT.

The chain combines TRBV27 with TRBJ2-1; D remains unclear. Germline V gene lookup returns CDR1 MNHEY and CDR2 SMNVEV (reference sequence). Between the trimmed V and J ends, which lost 6 bases and 3 bases, there was a span of 12 bases. This CDR3 has 14 residues. The DNA for the CDR3 is TGTGCCAGCAGGCTAAATGGACGCTACAATGAGCAGTTCTTC. Protein: CASRLNGRYNEQFF.

The chain has TRBV5-1 and TRBJ2-1; 9 bases are a match to TRBD2. This CDR3 has 16 residues. Germline V CDR1 and CDR2: SGHRS, YFSETQ. V was clipped by 3 bases and J by 8 bases; unmatched bases: 12. The chain's CDR3 is CASSWNLAGPYDEQFF. CDR3 DNA: TGCGCCAGCAGCTGGAACCTAGCGGGACCTTACGATGAGCAGTTCTTC. Based on the CDR3 plus reference TRBV5-1 and TRBJ2-1, the full variable domain is KAGVTQTPRYLIKTRGQQVTLSCSPISGHRSVSWYQQTPGQGLQFLFEYFSETQRNKGNFPGRFSGRQFSNSRSEMNVSTLELGDSALYLCASSWNLAGPYDEQFFGPGTRLTVL.

This sequence joins TRBV5-1 and TRBJ1-4, with D possibly being TRBD1 (6 bases). Trimming removed 4 bases from V and 4 bases from J, with 17 bases in between. The germline gives CDR1 SGHRS, CDR2 YFSETQ. CDR3 size: 16 residues. The CDR3 bases are TGCGCCAGCAGCGAACTGCAGGGGTTCGGTAATGAAAAACTGTTTTTT. Amino acids: CASSELQGFGNEKLFF.

V gene TRBV6-6 combines with J gene TRBJ1-3; D is undetermined. CDR1 and CDR2 (germline): MNHNY, SVGAGI (reference sequence). There are 16 residues in the CDR3. Trimming took 1 base from V and 0 from J, leaving 10 bases between them. CDR3 region: CASSYYPGSSGNTIYF. CDR3 sequence (DNA): TGTGCCAGCAGTTACTATCCTGGGAGCTCTGGAAACACCATATATTTT.

This chain joins TRBV19 and TRBJ2-2; 7 bases match TRBD2. The trim removed 2 bases at V and 4 bases at J, leaving 7 bases unmatched. Germline CDR1 reads LNHDA; CDR2 reads SQIVND (reference sequence). CDR3 length equals 16 residues. For the CDR3, the DNA is TGTGCCAGTAGTATACAGCGGGGTGGGAGCACCGGGGAGCTGTTTTTT. Translation: CASSIQRGGSTGELFF.

The rearrangement links TRBV19 to TRBJ1-5; the D is unclear. This CDR3 has 16 amino acids. Germline assignment: CDR1 LNHDA and CDR2 SQIVND (reference sequence). V was trimmed by 6 bases and J by 2 bases, leaving 17 bases between them. CDR3 nucleotide sequence: TGTGCCAGTAGCTCCCACGACACGGATCGCAATCAGCCCCAGCATTTT. Translating gives CASSSHDTDRNQPQHF.

The chain carries TRBV5-5 and TRBJ2-1; D gene ambiguous. CDR1 and CDR2 (germline): SGHKS, YYEKEE (reference sequence). V was shortened by 0 bases and J by 0 bases, with 7 bases between the two germline ends. CDR3 size: 15 residues. The DNA for the CDR3 is TGTGCCAGCAGCTTGGACAGACCCTCCTACAATGAGCAGTTCTTC. Translating it yields CASSLDRPSYNEQFF.

V gene TRBV5-1 combines with J gene TRBJ2-7; perhaps TRBD1 as D (6 bases). The CDR3 consists of 16 residues. V was pared by 0 bases and J by 4 bases, with 17 bases between. Germline assignment: CDR1 SGHRS and CDR2 YFSETQ. The CDR3 DNA is TGCGCCAGCAGCTTGGCCGTCGGACAGACCTCATACGAGCAGTACTTC. It is translated as CASSLAVGQTSYEQYF.

In DNA form, the CDR3 reads TGTGCCAGCAGCCAAAGACTAGCGGGAGTGGAGGTCAATGAGCAGTTCTTC. Its translation: CASSQRLAGVEVNEQFF. The V and J genes are TRBV14 and TRBJ2-1; 12 bases line up with TRBD2. This CDR3 comprises 17 residues. With 2 bases clipped from V and 6 bases from J, the junction kept 8 bases outside the gene matches. CDR1 SGHDN and CDR2 FVKESK come from the germline V gene. Based on the CDR3 plus reference TRBV14 and TRBJ2-1, the full variable domain is EAGVTQFPSHSVIEKGQTVTLRCDPISGHDNLYWYRRVMGKEIKFLLHFVKESKQDESGMPNNRFLAERTGGTYSTLKVQPAELEDSGVYFCASSQRLAGVEVNEQFFGPGTRLTVL.